The sequence of this T cell receptor beta chain was determined in a study of cytomegalovirus exposure and HLA in healthy donors. On the study more broadly: Earlier findings included over 90 million unique TCR beta sequences obtained from roughly 200 million T cells.

Deletions cut 3 bases from V and 0 bases from J, with 6 bases between. CDR1 is SGHTA and CDR2 is FQGTGA in the germline V gene. The CDR3 has 14 residues. Points on this clone: Its specificity is unknown.

The PCR was carried out with 60 Vbeta primers and 13 Jbeta primers. TCRdb's copy holds only in-frame clones and misses some; the assay was immunoSEQ multiplex PCR. The data show 150,000 to 200,000 clones, 70% to 80% seen once. Whole-study results and caveats: As confirmed in vitro, three CMV-associated chains were specific for CMV antigens.

This receptor was identified in a woman between 50 and 59 years old in good health and CMV-seronegative. The chain recombines TRBV7-3 with TRBJ2-1; tentatively, D is TRBD1 (6 bases). The material sequenced was PBMCs. CDR3 in DNA: TGTGCCAGCAGCTTGGACAGCTCCTACAATGAGCAGTTCTTC. It yields the protein CASSLDSSYNEQFF.